This T cell receptor (beta chain) was recovered during a study of T cell responses to AZD1222 COVID-19 vaccine. The CDR3 loop spans 16 amino acids. Germline trimming cut 1 base from V and 5 bases from J; bases unmatched to any gene: 6. From germline, CDR1 is MNHNS and CDR2 SASEGT. Overall study findings and caveats: Once two AZD1222 doses were given, Spike-specific TCR breadth and depth went up. Targeting of unmutated variant regions was reportedly seen in nearly half of spike-specific TCRs.

Notes on this clone: Its antigen is as yet unknown.

The repertoire was sequenced with immunoSEQ multiplex PCR; TCRdb's copy has only in-frame clones and lacks some. The data contain 70,000 to 85,000 clones, 70% to 90% of them seen just once; the ten biggest clones take up about 2.5%. The source of this sequence is an adult in good health. The chain couples TRBV6-1 to TRBJ2-1; 9 nucleotides match TRBD2. Sequencing used peripheral blood, obtained on day 0 of AZD1222 vaccination. CDR3 nucleotide sequence: TGTGCCAGCAGTGAAGGTAACGCGGGAGGGAACAATGAGCAGTTCTTC. It yields the protein CASSEGNAGGNNEQFF.